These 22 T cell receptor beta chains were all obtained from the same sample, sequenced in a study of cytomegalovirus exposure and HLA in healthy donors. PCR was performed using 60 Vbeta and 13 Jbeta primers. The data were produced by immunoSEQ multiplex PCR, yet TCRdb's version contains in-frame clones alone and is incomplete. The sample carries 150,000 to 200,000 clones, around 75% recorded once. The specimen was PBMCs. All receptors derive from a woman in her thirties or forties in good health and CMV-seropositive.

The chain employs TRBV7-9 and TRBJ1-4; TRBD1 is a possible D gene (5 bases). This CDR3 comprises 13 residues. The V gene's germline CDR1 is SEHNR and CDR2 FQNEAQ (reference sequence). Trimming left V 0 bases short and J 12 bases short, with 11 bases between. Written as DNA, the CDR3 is TGTGCCAGCAGCTTAGCGCGGGACGCGGAACTGTTTTTT. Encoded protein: CASSLARDAELFF.

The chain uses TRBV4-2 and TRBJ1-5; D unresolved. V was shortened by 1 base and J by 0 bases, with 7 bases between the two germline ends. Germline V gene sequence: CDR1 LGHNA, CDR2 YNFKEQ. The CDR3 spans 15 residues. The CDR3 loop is CASSQGGVSNQPQHF. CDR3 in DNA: TGTGCCAGCAGCCAAGGAGGAGTTAGCAATCAGCCCCAGCATTTT.

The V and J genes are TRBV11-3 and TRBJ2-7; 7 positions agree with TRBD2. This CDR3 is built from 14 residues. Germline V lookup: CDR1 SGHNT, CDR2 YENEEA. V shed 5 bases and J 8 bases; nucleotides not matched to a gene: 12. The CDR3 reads CASSQGGMSLQQYF. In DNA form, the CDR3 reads TGTGCCAGCAGCCAGGGAGGGATGAGCCTCCAGCAGTACTTC.

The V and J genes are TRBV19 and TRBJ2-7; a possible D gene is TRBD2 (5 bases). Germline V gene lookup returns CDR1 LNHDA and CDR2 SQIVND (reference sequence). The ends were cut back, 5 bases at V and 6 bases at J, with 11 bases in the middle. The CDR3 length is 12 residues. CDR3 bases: TGTGCCAGTAGTGCCCTAGGGAGCGAGCAGTACTTC. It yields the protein CASSALGSEQYF.

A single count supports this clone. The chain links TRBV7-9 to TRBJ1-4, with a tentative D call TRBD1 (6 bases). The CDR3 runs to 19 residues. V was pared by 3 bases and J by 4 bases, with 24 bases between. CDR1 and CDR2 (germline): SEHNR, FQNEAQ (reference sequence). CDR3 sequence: CASSFLTTGFTGCNEKLFF. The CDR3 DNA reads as TGTGCCAGCAGCTTTCTGACCACAGGGTTCACCGGTTGTAATGAAAAACTGTTTTTT.

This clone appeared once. The CDR3 loop reads CASSQQRNTEAFF. The CDR3 DNA sequence: TGTGCCAGCAGCCAACAAAGGAACACTGAAGCTTTCTTT. J is TRBJ1-1 and V is TRBV6-5; D unresolved. Germline V CDR1 and CDR2: MNHEY, SVGAGI. This CDR3 is 13 amino acids long. Trimming left V 6 bases short and J 1 base short, with 9 bases between.

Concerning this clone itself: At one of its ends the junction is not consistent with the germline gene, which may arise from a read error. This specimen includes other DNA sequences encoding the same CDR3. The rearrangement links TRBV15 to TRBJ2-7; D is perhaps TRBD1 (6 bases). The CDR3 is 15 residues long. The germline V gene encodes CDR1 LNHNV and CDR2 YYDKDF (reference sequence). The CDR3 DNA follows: TGTGCCACCAGCCGAGAAAAGGGGGACTCCTACGAGCAGTACTTC. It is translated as CATSREKGDSYEQYF.

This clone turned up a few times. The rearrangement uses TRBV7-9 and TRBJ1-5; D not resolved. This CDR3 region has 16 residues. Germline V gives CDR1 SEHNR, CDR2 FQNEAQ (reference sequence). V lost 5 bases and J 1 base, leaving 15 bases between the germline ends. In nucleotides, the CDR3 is TGTGCCAGCAGCCGAGCGGACCTAGGGAGCAATCAGCCCCAGCATTTT. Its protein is CASSRADLGSNQPQHF. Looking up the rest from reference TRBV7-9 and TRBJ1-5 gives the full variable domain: DTGVSQNPRHKITKRGQNVTFRCDPISEHNRLYWYRQTLGQGPEFLTYFQNEAQLEKSRLLSDRFSAERPKGSFSTLEIQRTEQGDSAMYLCASSRADLGSNQPQHFGDGTRLSIL.

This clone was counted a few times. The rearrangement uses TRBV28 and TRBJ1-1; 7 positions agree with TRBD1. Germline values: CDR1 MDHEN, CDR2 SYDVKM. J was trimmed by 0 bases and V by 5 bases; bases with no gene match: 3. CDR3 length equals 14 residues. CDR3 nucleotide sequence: TGTGCCAGCAGTCCCGGACAGGTGAACACTGAAGCTTTCTTT. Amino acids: CASSPGQVNTEAFF.

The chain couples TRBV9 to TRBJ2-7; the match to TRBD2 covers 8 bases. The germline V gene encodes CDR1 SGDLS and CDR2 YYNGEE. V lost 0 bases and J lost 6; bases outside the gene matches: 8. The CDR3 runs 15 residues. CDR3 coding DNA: TGTGCCAGCAGCGTAGTGTCCGGGAGGGCCTCCGAGCAGTACTTC. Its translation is CASSVVSGRASEQYF. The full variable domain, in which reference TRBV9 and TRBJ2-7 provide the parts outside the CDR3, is DSGVTQTPKHLITATGQRVTLRCSPRSGDLSVYWYQQSLDQGLQFLIQYYNGEERAKGNILERFSAQQFPDLHSELNLSSLELGDSALYFCASSVVSGRASEQYFGPGTRLTVT.

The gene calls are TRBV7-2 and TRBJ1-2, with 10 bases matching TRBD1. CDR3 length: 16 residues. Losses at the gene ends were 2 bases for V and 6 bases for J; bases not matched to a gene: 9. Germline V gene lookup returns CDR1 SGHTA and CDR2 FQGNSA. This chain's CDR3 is CASSLQRDRGQNGYTF. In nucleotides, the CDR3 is TGTGCCAGCAGCTTACAGAGAGACAGGGGGCAGAATGGCTACACCTTC.

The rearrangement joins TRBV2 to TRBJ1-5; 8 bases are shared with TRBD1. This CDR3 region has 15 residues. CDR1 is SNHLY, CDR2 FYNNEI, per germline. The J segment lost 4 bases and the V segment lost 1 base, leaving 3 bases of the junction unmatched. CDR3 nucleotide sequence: TGTGCCAGCAGTGAAGGTGGGACAGGAAATCAGCCCCAGCATTTT. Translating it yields CASSEGGTGNQPQHF.

CDR3 region: CASSPAQGANTEAFF. The CDR3 DNA reads as TGCGCCAGCAGCCCGGCCCAGGGGGCGAACACTGAAGCTTTCTTT. The gene calls are TRBV4-3 and TRBJ1-1; 8 nucleotides agree with TRBD1. CDR3 length: 15 residues. V shed 4 bases, J shed 1 base, and the junction held 5 bases outside the gene matches. Germline CDR1 and CDR2: LGHNA and YSLEER.

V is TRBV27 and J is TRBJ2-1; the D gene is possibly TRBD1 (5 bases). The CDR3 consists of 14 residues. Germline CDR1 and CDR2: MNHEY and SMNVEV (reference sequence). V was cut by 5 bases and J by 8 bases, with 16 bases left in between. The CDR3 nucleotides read TGTGCCAGCAGTGGGCAGGGTCAGATCTATGAGCAGTTCTTC. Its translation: CASSGQGQIYEQFF.

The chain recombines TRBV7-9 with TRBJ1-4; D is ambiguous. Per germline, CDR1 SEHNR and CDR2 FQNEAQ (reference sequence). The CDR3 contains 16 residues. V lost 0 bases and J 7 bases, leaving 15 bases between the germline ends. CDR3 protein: CASSLARTGDREKLFF. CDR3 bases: TGTGCCAGCAGCTTAGCGAGGACTGGAGACCGTGAAAAACTGTTTTTT.

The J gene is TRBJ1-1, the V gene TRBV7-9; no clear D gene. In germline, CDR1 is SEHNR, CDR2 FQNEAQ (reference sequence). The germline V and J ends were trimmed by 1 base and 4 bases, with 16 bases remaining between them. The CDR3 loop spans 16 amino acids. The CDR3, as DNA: TGTGCCAGCAGCTTAGGAGACGGGAGGTGGGTCACTGAAGCTTTCTTT. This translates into CASSLGDGRWVTEAFF.

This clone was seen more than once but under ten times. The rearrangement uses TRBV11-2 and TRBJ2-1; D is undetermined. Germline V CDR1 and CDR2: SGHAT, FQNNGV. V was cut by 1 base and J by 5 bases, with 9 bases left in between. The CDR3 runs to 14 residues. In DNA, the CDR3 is TGTGCCAGCAGCTTAGTTTACTCGAACAATGAGCAGTTCTTC. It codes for CASSLVYSNNEQFF.

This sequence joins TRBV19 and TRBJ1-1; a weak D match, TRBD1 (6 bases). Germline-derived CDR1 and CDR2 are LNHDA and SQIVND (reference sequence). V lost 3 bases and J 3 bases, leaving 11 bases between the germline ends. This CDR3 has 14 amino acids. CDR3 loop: CASSISYRDTEAFF. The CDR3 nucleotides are TGTGCCAGTAGTATTAGTTACAGGGACACTGAAGCTTTCTTT.

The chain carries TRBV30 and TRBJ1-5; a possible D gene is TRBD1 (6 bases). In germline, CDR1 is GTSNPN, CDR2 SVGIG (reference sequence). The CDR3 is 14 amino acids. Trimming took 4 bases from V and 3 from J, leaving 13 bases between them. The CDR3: CAWTVTGFNQPQHF. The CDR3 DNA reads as TGTGCCTGGACGGTGACAGGTTTCAATCAGCCCCAGCATTTT.

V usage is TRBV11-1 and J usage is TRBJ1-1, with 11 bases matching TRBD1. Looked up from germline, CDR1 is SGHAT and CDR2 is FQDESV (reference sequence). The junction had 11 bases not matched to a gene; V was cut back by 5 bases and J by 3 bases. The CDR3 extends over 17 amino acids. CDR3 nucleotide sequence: TGTGCCAGCAGCGCCCGGGACAGGGGGAGGTCGCACACTGAAGCTTTCTTT. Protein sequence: CASSARDRGRSHTEAFF.

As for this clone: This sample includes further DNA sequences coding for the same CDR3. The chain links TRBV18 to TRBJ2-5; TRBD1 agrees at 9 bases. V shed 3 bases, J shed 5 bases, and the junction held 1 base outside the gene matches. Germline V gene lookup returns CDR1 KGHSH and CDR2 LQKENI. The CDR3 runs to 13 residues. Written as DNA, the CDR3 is TGTGCCAGCTCACCCGGACAGGGGGAGACCCAGTACTTC. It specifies CASSPGQGETQYF.

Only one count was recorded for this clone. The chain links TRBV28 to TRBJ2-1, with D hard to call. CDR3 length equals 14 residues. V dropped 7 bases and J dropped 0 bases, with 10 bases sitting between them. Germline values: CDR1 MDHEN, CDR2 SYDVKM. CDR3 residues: CASTSSGSYNEQFF. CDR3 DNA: TGTGCCAGCACCTCGAGTGGCTCCTACAATGAGCAGTTCTTC.